The clone carrying this T cell receptor beta chain was seen ten or more times. This specimen comes from a study of CD8 T cells in ankylosing spondylitis. TCR beta libraries were made by quantitative 5'-RACE with molecular barcodes. TCRdb redid the calling of the 5' RACE reads with MiXCR, one entry per CDR3 protein. The top ten clones hold under 7.5% of a sample with hundreds of thousands of distinct CDR3 sequences, over 8.5% of them seen once. The CDR3 contains 19 residues. Germline assignment: CDR1 SGHRS and CDR2 YFSETQ. Trimming at V came to 4 bases and at J to 0 bases, leaving 9 bases not matched to a gene.

This receptor was identified in a male donor with ankylosing spondylitis or in good health (not recorded which). Sequencing used blood, either unsorted or a sorted T cell fraction (not recorded which). This chain uses TRBV5-1 with TRBJ2-1; 14 bases line up with TRBD2. The CDR3 sequence: CASSAGLAGELGSYNEQFF. Here the CDR3 DNA reads TGCGCCAGCAGCGCGGGACTAGCGGGAGAATTAGGCTCCTACAATGAGCAGTTCTTC.